The T cell receptor (beta chain) under discussion was sequenced for a study of OX40 agonist ivuxolimab in advanced cancers. Study summary: Aged roughly 23 to 90 with a mean of around 60 years, they were less than 90% male.

This clone was seen a few times. What it recognizes is unknown. Clones were read by immunoSEQ multiplex PCR, and TCRdb kept only the in-frame ones, dropping some. The sample includes more than 11,000 clones, more than 75% of them seen just once. Findings and limits, study-wide: Expanded peripheral T cells had an undetermined antigen specificity. By week 6 at 0.1 to 3.0 mg/kg, blood CD4+ and CD8+ T cells had expanded clonally.

This CDR3 contains 14 residues. Germline V CDR1 and CDR2: SGDLS, YYNGEE. Deletions cut 0 bases from V and 6 bases from J, with 10 bases between. The specimen comprised CD4+ or CD8+ T cells sorted from blood, sampled in a trial of the OX40 agonist ivuxolimab. The chain recombines TRBV9 with TRBJ2-1; perhaps TRBD2 as D (5 bases). The TCR comes from an adult with an advanced solid tumor such as melanoma, head and neck, liver or kidney cancer. CDR3 sequence reads: CASSVGTPPNEQFF. The CDR3, as DNA: TGTGCCAGCAGCGTAGGGACTCCCCCCAATGAGCAGTTCTTC.